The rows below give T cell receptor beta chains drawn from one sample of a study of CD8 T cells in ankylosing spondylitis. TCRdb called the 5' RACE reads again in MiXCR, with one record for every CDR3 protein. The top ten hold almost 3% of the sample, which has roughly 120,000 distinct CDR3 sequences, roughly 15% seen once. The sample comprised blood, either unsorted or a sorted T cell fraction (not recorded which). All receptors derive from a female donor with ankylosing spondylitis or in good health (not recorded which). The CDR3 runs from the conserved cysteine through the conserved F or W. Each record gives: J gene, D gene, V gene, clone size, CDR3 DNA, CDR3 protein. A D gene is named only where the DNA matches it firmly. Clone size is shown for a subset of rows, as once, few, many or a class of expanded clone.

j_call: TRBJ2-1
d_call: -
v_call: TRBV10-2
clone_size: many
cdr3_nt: TGCGCCAGCACGGCAACAACCTACAATGAGCAGTTCTTC
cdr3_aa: CASTATTYNEQFF

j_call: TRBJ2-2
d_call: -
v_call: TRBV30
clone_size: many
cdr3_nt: TGTGCCTGGAGTGTTGGGGGGGCTCTCGGCACCGGGGAGCTGTTTTTT
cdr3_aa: CAWSVGGALGTGELFF

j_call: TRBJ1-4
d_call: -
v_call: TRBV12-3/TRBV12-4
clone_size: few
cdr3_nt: TGTGCCAGCAGTTTGGGCAGGGTCACAAAACTGTTTTTT
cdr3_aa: CASSLGRVTKLFF

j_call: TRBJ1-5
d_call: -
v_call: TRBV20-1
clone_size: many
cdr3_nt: TGCAGTGCTAGTAGGCAGGCCAATCAGCCCCAGCATTTT
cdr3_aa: CSASRQANQPQHF

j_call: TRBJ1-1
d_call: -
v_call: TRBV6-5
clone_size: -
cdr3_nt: TGTGCCAGCCATCGGGGAGCATCTGAAGCTTTCTTT
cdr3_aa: CASHRGASEAFF

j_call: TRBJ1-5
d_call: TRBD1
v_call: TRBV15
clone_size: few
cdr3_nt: TGTGCCACCAGCAGGCCCCGGGACAGGGTATTTTATAGCAATCAGCCCCAGCATTTT
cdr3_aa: CATSRPRDRVFYSNQPQHF

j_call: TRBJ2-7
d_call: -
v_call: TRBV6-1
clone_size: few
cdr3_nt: TGTGCCAGCAGTGCATACAGCCGGGGGTTCGAGCAGTACTTC
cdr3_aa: CASSAYSRGFEQYF

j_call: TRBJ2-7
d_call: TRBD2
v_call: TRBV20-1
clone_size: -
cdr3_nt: TGCAGTGCTAGAGATGAACTAGCGGTCACCTCCTACGAGCAGTACTTC
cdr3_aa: CSARDELAVTSYEQYF

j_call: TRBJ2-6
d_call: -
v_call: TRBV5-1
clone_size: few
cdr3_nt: TGCGCCAGCAGCCCTGTACAGGGTCTGGCTGGGGCCAACGTCCTGACTTTC
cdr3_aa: CASSPVQGLAGANVLTF

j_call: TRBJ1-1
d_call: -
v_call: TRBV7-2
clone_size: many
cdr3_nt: TGTGCCAGCAGCCAAGACAGGAACACTGAAGCTTTCTTT
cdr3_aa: CASSQDRNTEAFF

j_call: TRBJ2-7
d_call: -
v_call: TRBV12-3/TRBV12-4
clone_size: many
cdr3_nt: TGTGCCAGCAGTTCAGGAGGGCCGGGTGAGCAGTACTTC
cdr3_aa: CASSSGGPGEQYF